This T cell receptor (beta chain) was recorded in a study of control samples from healthy donors and cancer patients. CDR3 length: 13 residues. Trimming took 2 bases from V and 2 from J, leaving 4 bases between them. Assay: immunoSEQ multiplex PCR; the TCRdb copy retains only in-frame clones and omits some. Here the sample spans about 130,000 clones, approximately 90% being singletons. Sequencing was done on a sample of blood. The receptor comes from a woman in her fifties or sixties in good health. The rearrangement joins TRBV12-3 or TRBV12-4 to TRBJ1-3, with no clear D. The CDR3 is CASSLSAGNTIYF. CDR3 nucleotides: TGTGCCAGCAGTTTAAGTGCTGGAAACACCATATATTTT.